The clone carrying this T cell receptor (beta chain) was recorded a few times. The data were taken from a study of blood T cell repertoires in COVID-19. Turning to the study itself: The study drew acute and convalescent COVID-19 samples from the United States, Italy and Spain. In each case, the material was cDNA or gDNA derived from T cells, B-cell-depleted T cells, or PBMCs.

In the authors' workflow: By means of reference gene primer amplification, nucleated cell counts were estimated. Sequenced by immunoSEQ multiplex PCR; TCRdb stores in-frame clones only, minus some. The D gene and trimming were derived from the DNA, and the V and J assignments and clone size from that table. The repertoire holds 150,000 to 200,000 clones, with around 85% as singletons. Trimming left V 6 bases short and J 4 bases short, with 21 bases between. This CDR3 is 16 amino acids long. The V gene's germline CDR1 is SQVTM and CDR2 ANQGSEA. V and J are TRBV29-1 and TRBJ2-2; D may be TRBD2 (7 bases). The specimen was peripheral blood. The receptor was derived from a man in his sixties with acute or convalescent COVID-19. The CDR3 is CSVTGAGAVGTGELFF. DNA of the CDR3: TGCAGCGTGACGGGGGCGGGAGCGGTCGGCACCGGGGAGCTGTTTTTT.